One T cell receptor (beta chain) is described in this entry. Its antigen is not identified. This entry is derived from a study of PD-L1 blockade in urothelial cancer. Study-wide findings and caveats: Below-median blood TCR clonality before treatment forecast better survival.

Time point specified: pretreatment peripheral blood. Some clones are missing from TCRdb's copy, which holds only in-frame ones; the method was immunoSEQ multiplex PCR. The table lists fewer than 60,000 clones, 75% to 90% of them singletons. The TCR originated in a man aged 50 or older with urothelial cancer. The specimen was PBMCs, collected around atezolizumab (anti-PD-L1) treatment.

The CDR3 nucleotides read TGTGCCTGGAGTGCCGGGGGGCGCATAGTCACTGAAGCTTTCTTT. It yields the protein CAWSAGGRIVTEAFF. V and J are TRBV30 and TRBJ1-1, with a weak D call TRBD1 (6 bases). The germline V and J ends were trimmed by 1 base and 4 bases, with 16 bases remaining between them. CDR3 size: 15 residues. CDR1 and CDR2 from the germline V gene are GTSNPN and SVGIG (reference sequence).